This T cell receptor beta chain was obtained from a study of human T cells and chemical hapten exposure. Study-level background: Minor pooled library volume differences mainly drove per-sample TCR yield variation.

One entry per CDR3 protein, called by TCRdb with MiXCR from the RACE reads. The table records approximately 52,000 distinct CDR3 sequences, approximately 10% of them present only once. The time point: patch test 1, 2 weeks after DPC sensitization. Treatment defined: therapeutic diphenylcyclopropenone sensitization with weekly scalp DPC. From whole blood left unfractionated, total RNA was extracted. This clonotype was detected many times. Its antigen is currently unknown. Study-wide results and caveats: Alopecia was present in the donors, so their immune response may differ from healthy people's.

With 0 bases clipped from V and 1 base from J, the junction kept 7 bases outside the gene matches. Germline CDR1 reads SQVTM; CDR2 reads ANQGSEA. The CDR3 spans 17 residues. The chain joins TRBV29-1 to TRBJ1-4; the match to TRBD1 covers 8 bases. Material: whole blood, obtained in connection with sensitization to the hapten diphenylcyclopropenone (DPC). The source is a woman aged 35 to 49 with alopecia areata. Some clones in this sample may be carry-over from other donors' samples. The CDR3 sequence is CSVEDLLDRGTNEKLFF. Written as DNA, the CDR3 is TGCAGCGTTGAAGACCTCCTCGACAGGGGAACTAATGAAAAACTGTTTTTT.